This T cell receptor (beta chain) was sequenced during a study of blood T cell repertoires in COVID-19. As for the study in general: The analysed material was cDNA or gDNA that came from T cells, B-cell-depleted T cells, or PBMCs.

The protocol was immunoSEQ multiplex PCR, while the TCRdb copy is restricted to in-frame clones and leaves out a portion. Of 250,000 to 300,000 clones in the sample, more than 70% were seen once. V was clipped by 3 bases and J by 6 bases; unmatched bases: 7. Germline lookup yields CDR1 MNHNS and CDR2 SASEGT. This CDR3 is 16 amino acids long. The sequence derives from a man older than 75 with acute or convalescent COVID-19. The rearrangement links TRBV6-1 to TRBJ2-1; 11 nucleotides line up with TRBD2. Sequenced: peripheral blood. The CDR3 DNA follows: TGTGCCAGCAGTGACCTAGGGACTAGCGGCTTCAATGAGCAGTTCTTC. Its translation: CASSDLGTSGFNEQFF.